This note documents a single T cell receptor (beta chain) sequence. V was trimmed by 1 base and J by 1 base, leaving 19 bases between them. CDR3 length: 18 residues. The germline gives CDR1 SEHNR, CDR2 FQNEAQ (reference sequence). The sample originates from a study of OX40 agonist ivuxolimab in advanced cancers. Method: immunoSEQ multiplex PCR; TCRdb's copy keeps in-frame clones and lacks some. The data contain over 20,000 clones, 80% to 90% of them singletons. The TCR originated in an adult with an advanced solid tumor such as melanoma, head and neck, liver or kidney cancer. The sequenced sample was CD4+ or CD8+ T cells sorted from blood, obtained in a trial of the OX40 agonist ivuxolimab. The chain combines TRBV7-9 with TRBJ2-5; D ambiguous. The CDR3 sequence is CASSLGAVPLLGQETQYF. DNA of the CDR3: TGTGCCAGCAGCTTAGGGGCAGTCCCACTGCTTGGCCAAGAGACCCAGTACTTC.